Below are 21 T cell receptor beta chains sequenced from a single sample in a study of cytomegalovirus exposure and HLA in healthy donors. Primers included in the PCR were 60 Vbeta and 13 Jbeta primers. Sequencing was performed with immunoSEQ multiplex PCR; in TCRdb, only in-frame clones are kept and a portion is missing. The table has about 75,000 clones, 65% to 90% seen once. What was sequenced was PBMCs. Every receptor here comes from a man in his 70s in good health and CMV-seropositive.

The table lists this clone with a count of one. V is TRBV10-2 and J is TRBJ2-1; perhaps TRBD1 as D (5 bases). Germline V gene sequence: CDR1 WSHSY, CDR2 SAAADI. CDR3 size: 11 residues. V lost 8 bases, J lost 8 bases, and 10 bases lay in between. The CDR3 nucleotides are TGCGCCAGCTCCAGGGTGGATGAGCAGTTCTTC. Translation gives CASSRVDEQFF.

CDR3: CASSERSQGAGGYTF. The CDR3 coding sequence is TGTGCCAGCAGTGAGAGGAGTCAGGGGGCCGGTGGCTACACCTTC. The V and J genes are TRBV2 and TRBJ1-2, with 8 bases that match TRBD1. The ends lost 3 bases at V and 7 bases at J; junction bases unmatched: 10. Germline CDR1 reads SNHLY; CDR2 reads FYNNEI. CDR3 length: 15 residues.

A single count supports this clone. The chain joins TRBV5-4 to TRBJ2-5; 9 nucleotides line up with TRBD2. The CDR3 is made up of 16 amino acids. CDR1 and CDR2 (germline): SGHNT, YYREEE (reference sequence). After removal of 2 bases from V and 3 bases from J, the junction contained 8 bases not matched to a gene. The CDR3 DNA is TGTGCCAGCAGCTTAGGGAGCGGGGGGTCCGAAGAGACCCAGTACTTC. This encodes CASSLGSGGSEETQYF.

This chain uses TRBV28 with TRBJ2-1; D unclear. CDR1 and CDR2 from the germline V gene are MDHEN and SYDVKM. The CDR3 extends over 12 amino acids. V lost 4 bases, J lost 8 bases, and 9 bases lay in between. This CDR3 reads CASSYRLDEQFF. The CDR3 nucleotides are TGTGCCAGCAGTTATCGACTGGATGAGCAGTTCTTC.

The rearrangement uses TRBV29-1 and TRBJ2-7; 13 positions agree with TRBD2. Germline V gene data show CDR1 as SQVTM and CDR2 as ANQGSEA. The CDR3 spans 13 residues. V lost 8 bases to trimming and J lost 6 bases; unmatched junction nucleotides: 7. The chain's CDR3 is CSIRTSGSIEQYF. In nucleotides, the CDR3 is TGCAGCATCAGGACTAGCGGGAGCATCGAGCAGTACTTC.

The chain has TRBV18 and TRBJ2-5; TRBD1 matches 7 bases. Unmatched junction bases numbered 5, after V lost 3 bases and J lost 1 base. Germline V gene data show CDR1 as KGHSH and CDR2 as LQKENI. CDR3 length: 15 amino acids. For the CDR3, the DNA is TGTGCCAGCTCACCGGACAGGACATTCCAAGAGACCCAGTACTTC. Protein sequence: CASSPDRTFQETQYF.

The V gene is TRBV5-1, the J gene TRBJ2-7, with 8 bases aligning to TRBD2. The CDR3 covers 14 residues. J lost 6 bases, V lost 7 bases, and 12 bases had no gene match. Germline CDR1 SGHRS, CDR2 YFSETQ. CDR3: CASALAAVTSEQYF. CDR3 coding DNA: TGCGCCAGCGCACTAGCGGCTGTTACCTCCGAGCAGTACTTC.

The J gene is TRBJ1-4, the V gene TRBV4-3; TRBD1 matches at 9 bases. CDR1 is LGHNA and CDR2 is YSLEER in the germline V gene. This CDR3 contains 16 residues. The ends lost 0 bases at V and 7 bases at J; junction bases unmatched: 6. For the CDR3, the DNA is TGCGCCAGCAGCCAAGAGTGGGACAGGGTCGGTGAAAAACTGTTTTTT. Its translation is CASSQEWDRVGEKLFF.

The chain recombines TRBV5-1 with TRBJ2-7, with 10 bases matching TRBD1. The CDR3 runs 16 residues. V trimming: 8 bases; J trimming: 2 bases; junction bases outside the gene matches: 13. Germline CDR1 is SGHRS and CDR2 is YFSETQ. The CDR3 region has the DNA TGCGCCAGTCATCGGGGTGGACAGGGGGAGGCCTACGAGCAGTACTTC. Translating gives CASHRGGQGEAYEQYF.

The J gene is TRBJ2-7, the V gene TRBV11-2; TRBD1 aligns across 7 bases. Germline V gives CDR1 SGHAT, CDR2 FQNNGV. V was clipped by 1 base and J by 6 bases; unmatched bases: 6. The CDR3 spans 14 residues. In DNA, the CDR3 is TGTGCCAGCAGCTTAGTGGCAGGGGGAATCGAGCAGTACTTC. Translated: CASSLVAGGIEQYF. The whole variable domain, remainder taken from reference TRBV11-2 and TRBJ2-7, is EAGVAQSPRYKIIEKRQSVAFWCNPISGHATLYWYQQILGQGPKLLIQFQNNGVVDDSQLPKDRFSAERLKGVDSTLKIQPAKLEDSAVYLCASSLVAGGIEQYFGPGTRLTVT.

This rearrangement joins TRBV19 to TRBJ1-5, with 8 bases aligning to TRBD1. Germline CDR1 is LNHDA and CDR2 is SQIVND (reference sequence). The CDR3 is 14 amino acids. The V and J ends lost 6 bases and 8 bases, in that order; junction bases with no gene match: 9. The CDR3: CASSEIGTGKPQHF. CDR3 DNA: TGTGCCAGTAGCGAAATTGGGACAGGCAAGCCCCAGCATTTT.

The V gene is TRBV6-6, the J gene TRBJ2-7; the D gene is possibly TRBD2 (5 bases). Trimming left V 0 bases short and J 0 bases short, with 9 bases between. The CDR3 loop spans 15 amino acids. Germline lookup yields CDR1 MNHNY and CDR2 SVGAGI (reference sequence). CDR3 DNA sequence: TGTGCCAGCAGTTACTCACGGGGTCCCTCCTACGAGCAGTACTTC. Its translation is CASSYSRGPSYEQYF.

The gene calls are TRBV6-1 and TRBJ1-4; weak D call: TRBD1 (6 bases). Germline CDR1 reads MNHNS; CDR2 reads SASEGT. Trimming took off 2 bases at V and 7 bases at J, with 11 bases between the two ends. This CDR3 region has 14 residues. Here the CDR3 DNA reads TGTGCCAGCAGTGAACATCGAGGGGGTGAAAAACTGTTTTTT. Amino acid sequence: CASSEHRGGEKLFF.

The chain has TRBV5-4 and TRBJ1-2; 10 positions match TRBD1. In germline, CDR1 is SGHNT, CDR2 YYREEE (reference sequence). V was pared by 1 base and J by 6 bases, with 3 bases of the junction left unmatched. This CDR3 region has 14 residues. CDR3 in amino acids: CASSLLTGGDGYTF. The CDR3 nucleotides read TGTGCCAGCAGCTTGCTGACAGGGGGCGATGGCTACACCTTC.

J is TRBJ2-2 and V is TRBV4-1, with TRBD1 matching 8 bases. V was pared by 5 bases and J by 3 bases, with 5 bases of the junction left unmatched. This CDR3 spans 15 amino acids. Germline values: CDR1 MGHRA, CDR2 YSYEKL. CDR3 coding DNA: TGCGCCAGCAGCTCCAGACAGGGGCACACCGGGGAGCTGTTTTTT. Protein product: CASSSRQGHTGELFF.

This chain links TRBV30 with TRBJ1-1, with D tentatively TRBD1 (6 bases). This CDR3 is 14 amino acids long. Deletions cut 1 base from V and 3 bases from J, with 12 bases between. In germline, CDR1 is GTSNPN, CDR2 SVGIG (reference sequence). This chain's CDR3 is CAWSGVQGDTEAFF. In nucleotides, the CDR3 is TGTGCCTGGAGTGGGGTACAGGGTGACACTGAAGCTTTCTTT.

The chain combines TRBV7-2 with TRBJ2-3; TRBD2 aligns across 8 bases. The CDR3 has 14 amino acids. Germline values: CDR1 SGHTA, CDR2 FQGNSA. V was pared by 5 bases and J by 6 bases, with 7 bases of the junction left unmatched. The chain's CDR3 is CASSPGLALDTQYF. The CDR3 bases are TGTGCCAGCAGCCCAGGACTAGCACTTGATACGCAGTATTTT.

The CDR3 loop reads CASSFQGNTEAFF. The DNA of the CDR3 is TGCGCCAGCAGCTTTCAGGGGAACACTGAAGCTTTCTTT. V usage is TRBV5-1 and J usage is TRBJ1-1; tentatively, D is TRBD1 (5 bases). The ends were cut back, 2 bases at V and 1 base at J, with 6 bases in the middle. Looked up from germline, CDR1 is SGHRS and CDR2 is YFSETQ. The CDR3 is made up of 13 amino acids. The variable domain in full, completed from reference TRBV5-1 and TRBJ1-1, reads KAGVTQTPRYLIKTRGQQVTLSCSPISGHRSVSWYQQTPGQGLQFLFEYFSETQRNKGNFPGRFSGRQFSNSRSEMNVSTLELGDSALYLCASSFQGNTEAFFGQGTRLTVV.

This chain uses TRBV21-1 with TRBJ1-5; the listed D gene, TRBD1, was not tested against the DNA. TRBV21-1 is a listed pseudogene. There are 19 residues in the CDR3. The CDR3: CASSPESRGQGYSNQPQHF. In DNA form, the CDR3 reads TGTGCCAGCAGCCCCGAATCCAGGGGGCAGGGGTATAGCAATCAGCCCCAGCATTTT.

The chain employs TRBV11-2 and TRBJ2-7; TRBD1 agrees at 8 bases. Germline V CDR1 and CDR2: SGHAT, FQNNGV. The CDR3 consists of 16 residues. J gave up 0 bases and V 10 bases, and 14 bases lay outside the gene matches. The CDR3 spells CATVSRRQGSSYEQYF. For the CDR3, the DNA is TGTGCCACCGTTTCCCGTCGACAGGGGAGCTCCTACGAGCAGTACTTC.

The chain recombines TRBV27 with TRBJ2-1, with D possibly being TRBD1 (5 bases). Germline V gene sequence: CDR1 MNHEY, CDR2 SMNVEV (reference sequence). This CDR3 contains 13 residues. The V end was cut by 6 bases, the J end by 9 bases, with 15 bases between. The chain's CDR3 is CASSFGARAEQFF. CDR3 bases: TGTGCCAGCAGCTTTGGGGCTAGGGCTGAGCAGTTCTTC.